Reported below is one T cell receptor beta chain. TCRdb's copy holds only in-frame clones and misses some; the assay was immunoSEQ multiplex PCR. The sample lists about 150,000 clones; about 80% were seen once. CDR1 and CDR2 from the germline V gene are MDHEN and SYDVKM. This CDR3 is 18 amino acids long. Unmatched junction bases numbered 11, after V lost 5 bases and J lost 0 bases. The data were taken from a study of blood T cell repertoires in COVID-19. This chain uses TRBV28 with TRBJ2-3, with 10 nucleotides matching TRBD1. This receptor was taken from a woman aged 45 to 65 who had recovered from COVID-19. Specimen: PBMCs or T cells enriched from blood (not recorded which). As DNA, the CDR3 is TGTGCCAGCAGTCTTCCGGGACAGGGGTATACTAGCACAGATACGCAGTATTTT. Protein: CASSLPGQGYTSTDTQYF.